This record concerns one TCR beta chain sequence. The target antigen is unknown. Other DNA sequences in the sample encode the same CDR3. TCRdb keeps only in-frame clones here, not all; method: immunoSEQ multiplex PCR. The sample consists of about a million clones, roughly 80% of them appearing once. This sample is drawn from a study of shared clonotypes between healthy human individuals. Broader study findings: Represented diversity (both genetic and exposure-history) was limited by the small number of donors. It was observed that roughly 4.8% of naive CD4 clonotypes were shared across a handful of donors. Unshared clonotypes carried lower generation probabilities than those common to all four donors.

Germline trimming cut 5 bases from V and 2 bases from J; bases unmatched to any gene: 3. The CDR3 extends over 16 amino acids. Looked up from germline, CDR1 is LNHDA and CDR2 is SQIVND (reference sequence). J is TRBJ2-1 and V is TRBV19, with 13 bases aligning to TRBD2. The receptor comes from a young man in good health. Some clones in this sample may be carry-over from other donors' samples. Sequencing input: memory CD4+ T cells from PBMCs. Subset denoted: CD45RA-negative fraction. The CDR3 is CASSRTSGSPYNEQFF. CDR3 nucleotide sequence: TGTGCCAGTAGTCGGACTAGCGGGAGTCCCTACAATGAGCAGTTCTTC.